The text below deals with one T cell receptor (beta chain). In the original processing: How many nucleated cells were present was estimated from reference gene primer amplification. Data came from immunoSEQ multiplex PCR; TCRdb stores just in-frame clones and leaves some out. V and J calls and clone size are copied from that table; D and trimming were computed from the DNA. The sample lists some 130,000 clones; roughly 85% were seen once. This entry comes from a study of blood T cell repertoires in COVID-19. Germline V gene data show CDR1 as SGHTA and CDR2 as FQGTGA. Trimming removed 3 bases from V and 6 bases from J; junction bases left unmatched: 10. This CDR3 comprises 16 residues.

The chain recombines TRBV7-3 with TRBJ2-1; 8 bases line up with TRBD2. The specimen sequenced was PBMCs or T cells enriched from blood (not recorded which). This sequence originates from a man aged 50 to 60 who had recovered from COVID-19. This CDR3 is CASSFKLAAFGNEQFF. Here the CDR3 DNA reads TGTGCCAGCAGCTTCAAACTAGCGGCCTTTGGCAATGAGCAGTTCTTC.